These T cell receptor beta chains were read from a single sample in a study of T cells after yellow fever vaccination. TCRdb analysed the 5' RACE reads with MiXCR anew, one entry per CDR3 protein. The sample yields about 140,000 distinct CDR3 sequences, 6.6% seen once. Sample: CD4+ T cells sorted from PBMCs, taken 10 days after the yellow fever booster vaccination. All receptors derive from a man younger than 45 who received the YFV17D yellow fever vaccine. Each CDR3 is given with its conserved first and last residue. The order of the fields is D gene, V gene, J gene, clone size, CDR3 length, CDR3 protein, CDR3 DNA. The D gene is left open where the match is weak. Where a row states a size, it is once, few, many or the class of an expanded clone; other rows omit it.

>TRBD2|TRBV11-2|TRBJ2-7|many|13
CASSRGLAGEQYF
TGTGCCAGCAGCCGAGGACTAGCGGGCGAGCAGTACTTC
>NA|TRBV21-1|TRBJ2-5|few|16
CASSLGLAGAHETQYF
TGTGCCAGCAGCCTAGGACTAGCGGGAGCGCACGAGACCCAGTACTTC
>NA|TRBV6-2/TRBV6-3|TRBJ2-7|many|14
CASGQAGGPYEQYF
TGTGCCAGCGGACAGGCGGGAGGACCCTACGAGCAGTACTTC
>NA|TRBV6-2/TRBV6-3|TRBJ1-5|many|12
CASRDPNQPQHF
TGTGCCAGCCGAGACCCAAATCAGCCCCAGCATTTT
>NA|TRBV13|TRBJ2-1|many|13
CASNRPGGNEQFF
TGTGCCAGCAACCGGCCTGGGGGGAATGAGCAGTTCTTC
>NA|TRBV6-1|TRBJ2-7|NA|16
CASSNHRTGSGGEQYF
TGTGCCAGCAGCAACCACCGGACCGGGTCAGGAGGCGAGCAGTACTTC
>NA|TRBV6-2/TRBV6-3|TRBJ2-1|NA|12
CASSYQGPEPFF
TGTGCCAGCAGTTACCAGGGCCCTGAGCCGTTCTTC
>NA|TRBV20-1|TRBJ2-7|many|14
CSASIFGARGGQYF
TGCAGTGCCTCTATCTTCGGGGCCCGGGGAGGGCAGTACTTC
>NA|TRBV12-3/TRBV12-4|TRBJ2-5|many|13
CASRMGQGETQYF
TGTGCCAGCCGGATGGGACAAGGAGAGACCCAGTACTTC
>NA|TRBV12-3/TRBV12-4|TRBJ2-7|many|14
CASSRTPTPYEQYF
TGTGCCAGCAGTAGGACCCCCACACCCTACGAGCAGTACTTC
>NA|TRBV5-1|TRBJ2-7|many|14
CASSRLDRPYEQYF
TGCGCCAGCAGCCGTTTAGACAGGCCCTACGAGCAGTACTTC
>TRBD2|TRBV20-1|TRBJ2-1|many|14
CSARDRLARYEQFF
TGCAGTGCTAGGGATCGACTAGCGCGGTATGAGCAGTTCTTC
>TRBD1|TRBV7-9|TRBJ1-2|many|13
CASSSGQGNGYTF
TGTGCCAGCAGCTCCGGACAGGGCAATGGCTACACCTTC
>NA|TRBV15|TRBJ2-2|many|15
CATSRDEGSTGELFF
TGTGCCACCAGCAGAGATGAGGGAAGCACCGGGGAGCTGTTTTTT
>NA|TRBV3-1|TRBJ2-2|many|17
CASSFSPGTSLTGELFF
TGTGCCAGCAGTTTTTCACCGGGAACGTCCCTGACCGGGGAGCTGTTTTTT
>NA|TRBV4-1|TRBJ2-1|NA|19
CASSQGTVGRSRSYNEQFF
TGCGCCAGCAGCCAAGGGACGGTTGGGCGGAGTAGGTCCTACAATGAGCAGTTCTTC
>NA|TRBV2|TRBJ1-1|many|11
CASLWNTEAFF
TGTGCCAGTCTATGGAACACTGAAGCTTTCTTT
>NA|TRBV20-1|TRBJ2-3|NA|13
CSAPGLATDTQYF
TGCAGTGCTCCGGGCCTAGCCACAGATACGCAGTATTTT
>NA|TRBV20-1|TRBJ2-1|many|14
CSASDKSSYNEQFF
TGCAGTGCTAGTGACAAGAGCTCCTACAATGAGCAGTTCTTC
>NA|TRBV5-5|TRBJ2-1|many|16
CASSRASPGSLREQFF
TGTGCCAGCAGCCGGGCTTCCCCTGGAAGTCTGAGGGAGCAGTTCTTC
>NA|TRBV6-1|TRBJ2-2|many|15
CASNPRRRPPGELFF
TGTGCCAGCAACCCTAGACGACGACCTCCTGGGGAGCTGTTTTTT
>TRBD2|TRBV5-1|TRBJ2-5|many|13
CASKASGFETQYF
TGCGCCAGCAAGGCTAGCGGATTTGAGACCCAGTACTTC
>NA|TRBV16|TRBJ1-2|few|14
CASSQSGRKDGYTF
TGTGCCAGCAGCCAATCGGGCAGAAAAGATGGCTACACCTTC
>NA|TRBV7-2|TRBJ2-3|many|15
CASSLVLIATDTQYF
TGTGCCAGCAGCTTAGTATTGATCGCTACAGATACGCAGTATTTT
>TRBD1|TRBV12-3/TRBV12-4|TRBJ2-7|many|14
CASKPGQGLREQYF
TGTGCCAGCAAACCGGGACAGGGTCTACGCGAGCAGTACTTC
>TRBD1|TRBV28|TRBJ1-6|many|16
CASSPLAGGVNSPLHF
TGTGCCAGCAGCCCCCTTGCAGGGGGTGTTAATTCACCCCTCCACTTT
>TRBD2|TRBV10-1|TRBJ2-1|many|14
CARNLAGGYNEQFF
TGCGCCAGGAACCTAGCGGGAGGTTACAATGAGCAGTTCTTC
>NA|TRBV2|TRBJ2-7|many|11
CASTVSYEQYF
TGTGCCAGCACTGTCTCCTACGAGCAGTACTTC
>NA|TRBV10-1|TRBJ2-2|many|13
CASSEWATGELFF
TGCGCCAGCAGTGAGTGGGCCACCGGGGAGCTGTTTTTT
>NA|TRBV30|TRBJ2-7|NA|14
CAWSVTDIRTKKYF
TGTGCCTGGAGTGTAACAGACATTCGGACTAAGAAGTACTTC
>NA|TRBV29-1|TRBJ2-7|NA|16
CSVEDPRTTHLGEQYF
TGCAGCGTTGAAGATCCTCGGACTACCCACCTCGGGGAGCAGTACTTC
>TRBD1|TRBV13|TRBJ1-1|few|15
CASSSRTGSKTEAFF
TGTGCCAGCAGCTCCAGGACAGGGTCGAAAACTGAAGCTTTCTTT
>NA|TRBV7-8|TRBJ2-7|many|16
CASSLFRGPILYEQYF
TGTGCCAGCAGCTTATTTAGGGGACCCATTCTCTACGAGCAGTACTTC
>NA|TRBV5-1|TRBJ2-7|many|13
CASSFSGLNEQYF
TGCGCCAGCAGCTTTTCAGGGTTGAACGAGCAGTACTTC
>NA|TRBV10-3|TRBJ2-2|many|16
CAISELGPMGTGELFF
TGTGCCATCAGTGAGCTAGGCCCAATGGGCACCGGGGAGCTGTTTTTT
>NA|TRBV7-2|TRBJ2-7|many|14
CASSPATGAYEQYF
TGTGCCAGCAGCCCCGCGACAGGTGCCTACGAGCAGTACTTC
>TRBD2|TRBV15|TRBJ2-5|many|16
CATSRGVSGAPETQYF
TGTGCCACCAGCAGAGGAGTAAGCGGGGCCCCGGAGACCCAGTACTTC
>NA|TRBV18|TRBJ2-5|few|14
CASSPPPVIETQYF
TGTGCCAGCTCACCACCCCCTGTAATAGAGACCCAGTACTTC
>NA|TRBV29-1|TRBJ2-3|many|12
CSVDGSTDTQYF
TGCAGCGTTGATGGCAGCACAGATACGCAGTATTTT
>NA|TRBV12-3/TRBV12-4|TRBJ2-1|many|14
CASSPLGRKNEQFF
TGTGCCAGCAGCCCCCTCGGGCGGAAAAATGAGCAGTTCTTC